Presented here are 25 T cell receptor beta chains from one specimen sequenced in a study of T-cell memory formation after mild COVID-19. In TCRdb, the 5' RACE reads were re-called with MiXCR into one record per CDR3 protein. This table holds a few hundred thousand distinct CDR3 sequences, 13% to 15% found once. What was sequenced was PBMCs or a T cell subset sorted from them (not recorded which). All receptors derive from a man aged 18 to 30 who had mild COVID-19 (a few samples of this study predate the infection). Cell type and time point are not known.

The sample holds a few counts of this clonotype. This chain links TRBV28 with TRBJ1-2; D unclear. This CDR3 is 12 amino acids long. Germline V gene sequence: CDR1 MDHEN, CDR2 SYDVKM. The V end lost 6 bases, the J end lost 4 bases, and 9 bases lay between the germline ends. The chain's CDR3 is CASSLRFYGYTF. CDR3 in DNA: TGTGCCAGCAGCCTAAGGTTCTATGGCTACACCTTC.

This clonotype was seen more than once but under ten times. In nucleotides, the CDR3 is TGTGCCAGCATATTACAAGACTCTCTAGCATCTTTCTTT. Residues: CASILQDSLASFF. The chain links TRBV3-1 to TRBJ1-1; no definite D call. The length of the CDR3 is 13 residues. CDR1 and CDR2 (germline): LGHDT, YNNKEL (reference sequence). Trimming stripped 7 bases from V and 12 bases from J, with 21 bases between.

This clonotype was recorded a few times. The chain recombines TRBV5-1 with TRBJ2-4; D uncertain. This CDR3 contains 16 residues. Germline V gene lookup returns CDR1 SGHRS and CDR2 YFSETQ. With 0 bases removed from V and 4 bases from J, the gap between germline ends came to 14 bases. For the CDR3, the DNA is TGCGCCAGCAGCTTGGAGCTGGGTCACCCGAAAAACATTCAGTACTTC. Residues: CASSLELGHPKNIQYF.

This clonotype has a count of ten or more. In DNA, the CDR3 is TGCGCCAGCAGCTTCCTAGGTAGCGACTACACAGATACGCAGTATTTT. Translated: CASSFLGSDYTDTQYF. The V and J genes are TRBV5-1 and TRBJ2-3; D possibly corresponds to TRBD2 (5 bases). Germline V lookup: CDR1 SGHRS, CDR2 YFSETQ. The CDR3 spans 16 residues. V lost 2 bases to trimming and J lost 2 bases, with 15 bases between them.

The V call is TRBV5-1, the J call TRBJ1-2; 9 bases agree with TRBD1. V lost 4 bases and J lost 5; bases outside the gene matches: 6. The CDR3 contains 14 residues. Per the germline V gene, CDR1 is SGHRS and CDR2 is YFSETQ. The CDR3 reads CASSREGQGYGYTF. DNA of the CDR3: TGCGCCAGCAGCCGGGAGGGACAGGGTTATGGCTACACCTTC.

The CDR3 sequence: CARGSDRGRETDTQYF. In DNA, the CDR3 is TGTGCCAGGGGGTCCGACAGGGGCAGGGAGACAGATACGCAGTATTTT. The chain uses TRBV2 and TRBJ2-3, with 8 positions matching TRBD1. V dropped 9 bases and J dropped 3; count of bases not matched to a gene: 14. CDR1 and CDR2 from the germline V gene are SNHLY and FYNNEI. The CDR3 runs 16 residues. The full variable domain, rest sourced from reference TRBV2 and TRBJ2-3, is EPEVTQTPSHQVTQMGQEVILRCVPISNHLYFYWYRQILGQKVEFLVSFYNNEISEKSEIFDDQFSVERPDGSNFTLKIRSTKLEDSAMYFCARGSDRGRETDTQYFGPGTRLTVL.

In this sample, this clonotype turned up a few times. This chain joins TRBV7-2 and TRBJ2-6; the D call may be TRBD1 or TRBD2 (5 bases each). This CDR3 is built from 13 residues. Germline V gene lookup returns CDR1 SGHTA and CDR2 FQGNSA. V dropped 8 bases and J dropped 2 bases, with 7 bases sitting between them. In DNA, the CDR3 is TGTGCCAGCCGGGGCCCTGGGGCCAACGTCCTGACTTTC. This codes for CASRGPGANVLTF.

This chain joins TRBV7-2 and TRBJ2-3, with no clear D. The CDR3 consists of 13 residues. The V and J ends lost 3 bases and 2 bases respectively, with 6 bases between them. The V gene's germline CDR1 is SGHTA and CDR2 FQGNSA. The CDR3 sequence: CASSLVITDTQYF. In DNA form, the CDR3 reads TGTGCCAGCAGCTTGGTTATCACAGATACGCAGTATTTT.

This clonotype was seen many times. J is TRBJ1-2 and V is TRBV12-3 or TRBV12-4; D uncertain. The length of the CDR3 is 13 residues. Trimming removed 5 bases at V and 8 bases at J, with 15 bases between. The CDR3 here is CASSLTGGDGYTF. The CDR3 nucleotides read TGTGCCAGCAGTCTGACGGGCGGAGACGGCTACACCTTC.

The chain couples TRBV9 to TRBJ2-6; 7 bases are shared with TRBD1. The CDR3 loop spans 14 amino acids. The junction had 0 bases not matched to a gene; V was cut back by 5 bases and J by 1 base. CDR1 is SGDLS, CDR2 YYNGEE, per germline. This CDR3 reads CASRTGSGANVLTF. In DNA, the CDR3 is TGTGCCAGCAGGACAGGGTCTGGGGCCAACGTCCTGACTTTC.

This sequence joins TRBV20-1 and TRBJ1-5; weak D call: TRBD1 (5 bases). Germline V CDR1 and CDR2: DFQATT, SNEGSKA (reference sequence). The germline V and J ends were trimmed by 4 bases and 4 bases, with 11 bases remaining between them. CDR3 length equals 13 residues. Here the CDR3 DNA reads TGCAGTGCTATAGTAGACAGTAATCAGCCCCAGCATTTT. Translating it yields CSAIVDSNQPQHF.

The chain has TRBV5-1 and TRBJ1-2; D remains unclear. CDR1 and CDR2 from the germline V gene are SGHRS and YFSETQ. This CDR3 is built from 11 residues. V was shortened by 4 bases and J by 8 bases, with 9 bases between the two germline ends. The DNA of the CDR3 is TGCGCCAGCAGCGATTCAGGAGGCTACACCTTC. Translation: CASSDSGGYTF.

The chain employs TRBV7-2 and TRBJ2-5, with 7 bases identical to TRBD2. Germline lookup yields CDR1 SGHTA and CDR2 FQGNSA. With 2 bases clipped from V and 5 bases from J, the junction kept 14 bases outside the gene matches. The CDR3 is made up of 17 amino acids. CDR3 protein: CASSLNIPGGNEETQYF. The CDR3 region has the DNA TGTGCCAGCAGCTTAAACATCCCCGGGGGGAACGAGGAGACCCAGTACTTC.

This chain links TRBV5-1 with TRBJ2-1; 7 nucleotides line up with TRBD1. Per germline, CDR1 SGHRS and CDR2 YFSETQ. Germline trimming cut 0 bases from V and 7 bases from J; bases unmatched to any gene: 10. The CDR3 loop spans 16 amino acids. Here the CDR3 DNA reads TGCGCCAGCAGCTTGGCATCCACAGGGGTTTCGAATGAGCAGTTCTTC. It yields the protein CASSLASTGVSNEQFF.

V usage is TRBV4-3 and J usage is TRBJ1-4, with D unclear. The V gene lost 1 base and the J gene lost 7 bases, with 13 bases spanning the gap. The CDR3 has 15 residues. In germline, CDR1 is LGHNA, CDR2 YSLEER. CDR3 in amino acids: CASSQALDVGEKLFF. In nucleotides, the CDR3 is TGCGCCAGCAGCCAAGCCCTGGATGTGGGTGAAAAACTGTTTTTT.

This clonotype was seen only a few times. The rearrangement joins TRBV14 to TRBJ2-1; no definite D call. V was cut by 0 bases and J by 6 bases, with 9 bases left in between. Germline V gives CDR1 SGHDN, CDR2 FVKESK. The CDR3 runs 14 residues. For the CDR3, the DNA is TGTGCCAGCAGCCAAGATTCGGCCGTCAATGAGCAGTTCTTC. Its translation: CASSQDSAVNEQFF.

This clonotype appeared a single time. The chain employs TRBV5-4 and TRBJ1-1, with D perhaps TRBD1 (6 bases). This CDR3 comprises 16 residues. The V gene lost 1 base and the J gene lost 0 bases, with 13 bases spanning the gap. Germline CDR1 reads SGHNT; CDR2 reads YYREEE (reference sequence). CDR3 DNA: TGTGCCAGCAGCTTGATAGGTAGGGGGATGAACACTGAAGCTTTCTTT. This translates into CASSLIGRGMNTEAFF. The full variable domain, rest sourced from reference TRBV5-4 and TRBJ1-1, is ETGVTQSPTHLIKTRGQQVTLRCSSQSGHNTVSWYQQALGQGPQFIFQYYREEENGRGNFPPRFSGLQFPNYSSELNVNALELDDSALYLCASSLIGRGMNTEAFFGQGTRLTVV.

CDR3 DNA: TGTGCCAATAGCGGGGCTGGGGCCAACGTCCTGACTTTC. Amino acid sequence: CANSGAGANVLTF. The rearrangement links TRBV12-3 or TRBV12-4 to TRBJ2-6; TRBD2 aligns across 8 bases. V lost 10 bases to trimming and J lost 2 bases; unmatched junction nucleotides: 1. The CDR3 is 13 amino acids.

This clonotype was detected ten times or more. The chain joins TRBV29-1 to TRBJ2-3; possible D gene TRBD2, 6 bases. In germline, CDR1 is SQVTM, CDR2 ANQGSEA. This CDR3 region has 14 residues. Trimming removed 6 bases from V and 2 bases from J, with 15 bases in between. CDR3 in amino acids: CSVARGMNTDTQYF. In DNA, the CDR3 is TGCAGCGTCGCTCGGGGGATGAACACAGATACGCAGTATTTT.

This clonotype was seen a handful of times. The gene calls are TRBV18 and TRBJ1-1; 8 bases line up with TRBD1. This CDR3 has 15 residues. V lost 4 bases and J lost 7; bases outside the gene matches: 11. From germline, CDR1 is KGHSH and CDR2 LQKENI. The CDR3 coding sequence is TGTGCCAGCTCACAGGACTACAGGGGGTTGAGTGAAGCTTTCTTT. Translating it yields CASSQDYRGLSEAFF.

This clonotype was observed at least ten times. The rearrangement joins TRBV7-2 to TRBJ2-7; TRBD1 aligns across 8 bases. The CDR3 is 13 residues long. Germline trimming cut 6 bases from V and 3 bases from J; bases unmatched to any gene: 4. CDR1 and CDR2 (germline): SGHTA, FQGNSA. CDR3 amino acids: CASRRQGNYEQYF. The CDR3 bases are TGTGCCAGCAGGCGACAGGGGAACTACGAGCAGTACTTC.

This clonotype has more than one count but fewer than ten. As DNA, the CDR3 is TGCGCCAGCAGCCAAATTGGGGGGCCGACAAACGAGCAGTACGTC. Protein: CASSQIGGPTNEQYV. The V and J genes are TRBV4-1 and TRBJ2-7, with D perhaps TRBD1 or TRBD2 (6 bases each). V lost 2 bases, J lost 5 bases, and 16 bases lay in between. The germline V gene has CDR1 MGHRA and CDR2 YSYEKL. CDR3 length: 15 amino acids.

This clonotype occurred many times. V and J are TRBV7-2 and TRBJ2-1; D uncertain. With 5 bases removed from V and 8 bases from J, the gap between germline ends came to 19 bases. This CDR3 is built from 15 residues. Germline values: CDR1 SGHTA, CDR2 FQGNSA. In nucleotides, the CDR3 is TGTGCCAGCAGCCCCTCAGGTTGGGTTGAAGATGAGCAGTTCTTC. Its protein is CASSPSGWVEDEQFF.

The J gene is TRBJ2-1, the V gene TRBV12-3 or TRBV12-4, with TRBD2 identical over 10 bases. The CDR3 contains 13 residues. Trimming took 5 bases from V and 5 from J; bases not matched to a gene: 0. The CDR3 spells CASSSGGDNEQFF. CDR3 DNA sequence: TGTGCCAGCAGTAGCGGGGGGGACAATGAGCAGTTCTTC.

This clonotype showed up many times. This rearrangement joins TRBV7-9 to TRBJ1-2, with TRBD1 matching over 9 bases. Per the germline V gene, CDR1 is SEHNR and CDR2 is FQNEAQ (reference sequence). This CDR3 is 17 amino acids long. The J segment lost 3 bases and the V segment lost 2 bases, leaving 10 bases of the junction unmatched. The CDR3 sequence: CASSLMDRGLQDYGYTF. CDR3 nucleotide sequence: TGTGCCAGCAGCTTAATGGACAGGGGCTTGCAGGACTATGGCTACACCTTC.